What follows are 8 T cell receptor beta chains derived from one specimen sequenced in a study of blood T cell repertoires in COVID-19. The data were produced by immunoSEQ multiplex PCR, yet TCRdb's version contains in-frame clones alone and is incomplete. The sample includes some 200,000 clones, less than 90% of them seen just once. Sequenced material: peripheral blood. These receptors were obtained from a woman older than 75 with COVID-19, enrolled during active disease.

The chain recombines TRBV7-9 with TRBJ2-5; TRBD1 agrees at 10 bases. V shed 3 bases, J shed 5 bases, and the junction held 3 bases outside the gene matches. This CDR3 is built from 14 residues. Germline CDR1 is SEHNR and CDR2 is FQNEAQ (reference sequence). CDR3 nucleotide sequence: TGTGCCAGCAGCTTGGGGACAGGGGTGGAGACCCAGTACTTC. It is translated as CASSLGTGVETQYF.

This clone was found once. The V and J genes are TRBV12-3 or TRBV12-4 and TRBJ2-2; D is undetermined. The V and J ends lost 6 bases and 5 bases respectively, with 10 bases between them. CDR3 length: 13 amino acids. CDR3 protein: CASRSLQTGELFF. The CDR3 bases are TGTGCCAGCAGGTCACTACAAACCGGGGAGCTGTTTTTT.

The chain employs TRBV3-1 (or the pseudogene TRBV3-2) and TRBJ1-5; D remains unclear. The CDR3 sequence is 15 residues long. Germline assignment: CDR1 LGHDT and CDR2 YNNKEL (reference sequence). V was trimmed by 0 bases and J by 2 bases, leaving 8 bases between them. The CDR3 nucleotides are TGTGCCAGCAGCCAAGACTTAGGAGGCAATCAGCCCCAGCATTTT. It is translated as CASSQDLGGNQPQHF.

V gene TRBV7-2 combines with J gene TRBJ1-1; 7 nucleotides align to TRBD1. The CDR3 runs to 15 residues. J was trimmed by 0 bases and V by 5 bases; bases with no gene match: 6. Germline V gene lookup returns CDR1 SGHTA and CDR2 FQGNSA. The CDR3 nucleotides read TGTGCCAGCAGCCGCACGACAGGGTTGAACACTGAAGCTTTCTTT. Residues: CASSRTTGLNTEAFF.

This chain joins TRBV7-3 and TRBJ1-2, with D tentatively TRBD1 (6 bases). CDR1 is SGHTA and CDR2 is FQGTGA in the germline V gene. The CDR3 length is 13 residues. The V gene lost 3 bases and the J gene lost 7 bases, with 12 bases spanning the gap. Here the CDR3 reads CASSFQQGSGYTF. The CDR3 DNA sequence: TGTGCCAGCAGCTTTCAACAGGGAAGTGGCTACACCTTC.

The chain uses TRBV5-1 and TRBJ2-5, with 8 bases matching TRBD1. Germline trimming cut 2 bases from V and 5 bases from J; bases unmatched to any gene: 2. The CDR3 runs to 13 residues. CDR1 and CDR2 (germline): SGHRS, YFSETQ. The CDR3 DNA reads TGCGCCAGCAGCTTCGCAGGGGGCGAGACCCAGTACTTC. It is translated as CASSFAGGETQYF. Together with reference TRBV5-1 and TRBJ2-5, the CDR3 gives the full variable domain: KAGVTQTPRYLIKTRGQQVTLSCSPISGHRSVSWYQQTPGQGLQFLFEYFSETQRNKGNFPGRFSGRQFSNSRSEMNVSTLELGDSALYLCASSFAGGETQYFGPGTRLLVL.

The chain is built from TRBV7-2 and TRBJ2-5; TRBD2 might be the D (6 bases). The CDR3 runs 14 residues. The V end was cut by 6 bases, the J end by 4 bases, with 15 bases between. Germline V gives CDR1 SGHTA, CDR2 FQGNSA. The CDR3: CASRGSGYLETQYF. The CDR3, as DNA: TGTGCCAGCAGAGGGAGCGGGTATCTAGAGACCCAGTACTTC. Full variable domain (rest looked up from reference TRBV7-2 and TRBJ2-5): GAGVSQSPSNKVTEKGKDVELRCDPISGHTALYWYRQSLGQGLEFLIYFQGNSAPDKSGLPSDRFSAERTGGSVSTLTIQRTQQEDSAVYLCASRGSGYLETQYFGPGTRLLVL.

This clone was counted once. The genes are TRBV12-1 and TRBJ2-7; TRBD1, as called in the table, went unchecked against the DNA. TRBV12-1 is a known pseudogene. The CDR3 has 13 amino acids. For the CDR3, the DNA is TGTGCCAGCAGCTTTGGGCCGATGTACGAGCAGTACGTC. It translates to CASSFGPMYEQYV.